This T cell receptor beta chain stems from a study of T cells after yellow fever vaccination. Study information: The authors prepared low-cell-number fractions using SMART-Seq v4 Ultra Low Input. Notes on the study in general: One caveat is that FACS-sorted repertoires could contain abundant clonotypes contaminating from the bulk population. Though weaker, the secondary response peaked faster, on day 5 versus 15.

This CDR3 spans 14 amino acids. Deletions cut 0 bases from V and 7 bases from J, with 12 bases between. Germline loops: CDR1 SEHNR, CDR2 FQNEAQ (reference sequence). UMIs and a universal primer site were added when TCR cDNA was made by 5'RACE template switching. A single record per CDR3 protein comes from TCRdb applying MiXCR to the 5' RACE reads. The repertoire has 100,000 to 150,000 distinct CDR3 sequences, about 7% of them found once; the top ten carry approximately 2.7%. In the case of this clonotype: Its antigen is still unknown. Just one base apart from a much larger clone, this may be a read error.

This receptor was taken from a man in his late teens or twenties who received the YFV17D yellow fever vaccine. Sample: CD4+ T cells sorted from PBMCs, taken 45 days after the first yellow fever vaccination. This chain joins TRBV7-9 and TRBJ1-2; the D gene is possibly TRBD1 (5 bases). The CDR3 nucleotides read TGTGCCAGCAGCTTAGCTACTGGGACGGCTGGCTACACCTTC. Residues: CASSLATGTAGYTF.